This T cell receptor beta chain appears in the sequencing data of a study of T cell clonotyping in hematopoietic cell transplantation. About the research overall: Recipient samples before transplant were obtained post-cytoreduction. Findings and caveats of the study: Pathologically expanded recipient clonotypes increased progressively from day 30 to day 180 as diversity fell. At the given depth, recipient repertoires were over 95% de novo clonotypes.

On this clone: What it binds is not known.

Time point meaning: recipient sample about 28 days before transplant, after cytoreduction. This table comes from immunoSEQ multiplex PCR, and its TCRdb copy is limited to in-frame clones, with some not included. The data show 45,000 or so clones, with roughly 80% seen just once and around 5.3% held by the top ten. The sample consisted of peripheral blood mononuclear cells, taken before stem cell transplant. The receptor comes from a man aged 55-75 years with myelodysplastic syndrome. Some clones in this sample may be carry-over from other donors' samples.

The CDR3 protein is CASSPLDRGNYEQYF. The CDR3 nucleotides read TGTGCCAGCAGCCCGTTGGACAGGGGGAACTACGAGCAGTACTTC. This chain joins TRBV7-9 and TRBJ2-7, with 10 nucleotides matching TRBD1. Germline V lookup: CDR1 SEHNR, CDR2 FQNEAQ (reference sequence). The CDR3 covers 15 residues. V trimming: 5 bases; J trimming: 3 bases; junction bases outside the gene matches: 7.